This TCR beta chain originates from a study of blood T cell repertoires in COVID-19. Germline V lookup: CDR1 LNHDA, CDR2 SQIVND (reference sequence). The V gene end was trimmed by 0 bases and the J gene end by 6 bases; junction bases not matched to a gene: 1. The CDR3 covers 15 residues. This clone came up a few times. Methods used by the authors: Quantification of nucleated cells was approximated via reference gene primer amplification. Here immunoSEQ multiplex PCR was the method, and the copy in TCRdb shows in-frame clones only, minus some. The DNA was the basis for D and trimming; V, J and clone size are from that table. Counted here are 250,000 or so clones, about 86% occurring once; the ten biggest clones make up 1.3% to 1.5%.

Sequencing input: peripheral blood. V gene TRBV19 combines with J gene TRBJ2-7; 14 bases are shared with TRBD2. This sequence was found in an elderly man with acute or convalescent COVID-19. CDR3 sequence (DNA): TGTGCCAGTAGTATAGAGACTAGCGGGAGGGGCGAGCAGTACTTC. Translating it yields CASSIETSGRGEQYF. The full variable domain, its missing parts supplied by reference TRBV19 and TRBJ2-7, is DGGITQSPKYLFRKEGQNVTLSCEQNLNHDAMYWYRQDPGQGLRLIYYSQIVNDFQKGDIAEGYSVSREKKESFPLTVTSAQKNPTAFYLCASSIETSGRGEQYFGPGTRLTVT.